This T cell receptor (beta chain) was found in a study of T cell responses to AZD1222 COVID-19 vaccine. Libraries were prepared by immunoSEQ multiplex PCR; TCRdb keeps only in-frame clonotypes and omits some of them. The sample lists 130,000 to 150,000 clones, more than 75% occurring once. V lost 5 bases and J lost 0; bases outside the gene matches: 10. The CDR3 is 17 amino acids. Germline CDR1 is SGHAT and CDR2 is FQNNGV. The chain links TRBV11-2 to TRBJ2-1, with TRBD2 identical over 7 bases. The sequence came from an adult in good health. Sequenced here: peripheral blood, sampled on day 0 of MenACWY control vaccination. The CDR3 sequence: CASSRLAGPSSYNEQFF. CDR3 sequence (DNA): TGTGCCAGCAGCCGGTTAGCGGGTCCGAGCTCCTACAATGAGCAGTTCTTC.